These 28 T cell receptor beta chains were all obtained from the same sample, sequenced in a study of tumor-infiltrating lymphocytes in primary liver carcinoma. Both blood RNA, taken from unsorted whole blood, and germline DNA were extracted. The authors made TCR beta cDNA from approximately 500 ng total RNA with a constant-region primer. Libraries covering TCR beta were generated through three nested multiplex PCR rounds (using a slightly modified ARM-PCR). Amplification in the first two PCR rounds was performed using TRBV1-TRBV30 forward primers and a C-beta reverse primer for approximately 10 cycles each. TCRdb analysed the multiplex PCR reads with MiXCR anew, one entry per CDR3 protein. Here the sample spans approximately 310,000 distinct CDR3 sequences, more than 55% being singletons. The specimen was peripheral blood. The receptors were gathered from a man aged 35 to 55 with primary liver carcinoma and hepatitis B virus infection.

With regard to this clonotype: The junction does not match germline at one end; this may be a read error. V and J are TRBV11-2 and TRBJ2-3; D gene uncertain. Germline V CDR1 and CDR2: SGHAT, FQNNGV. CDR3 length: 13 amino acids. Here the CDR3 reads CDSSLDLPDTQYF. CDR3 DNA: TGTGACAGCAGCTTAGATTTACCAGATACGCAGTATTTC.

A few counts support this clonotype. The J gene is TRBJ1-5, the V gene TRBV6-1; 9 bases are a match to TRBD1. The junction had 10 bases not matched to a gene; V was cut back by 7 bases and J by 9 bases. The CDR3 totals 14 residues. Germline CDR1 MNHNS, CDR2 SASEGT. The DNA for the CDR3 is TGTGCCAGCAACCCCCGACAGGGGGTTGGGCCCCAGCATTTT. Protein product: CASNPRQGVGPQHF.

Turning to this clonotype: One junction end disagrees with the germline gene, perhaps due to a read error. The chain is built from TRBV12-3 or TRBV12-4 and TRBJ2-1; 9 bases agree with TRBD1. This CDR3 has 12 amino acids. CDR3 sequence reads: CARRQGGNEQFF. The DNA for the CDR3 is TGTGCCCGCAGACAGGGGGGAAATGAGCAGTTCTTC.

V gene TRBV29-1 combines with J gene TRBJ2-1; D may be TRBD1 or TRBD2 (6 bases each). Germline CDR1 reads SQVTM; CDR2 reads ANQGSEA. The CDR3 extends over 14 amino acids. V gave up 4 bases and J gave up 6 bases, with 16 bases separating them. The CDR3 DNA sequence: TGCAGCGTTGGGACAGTGGGAGCGGGCAATGAGCAGTTCTTC. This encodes CSVGTVGAGNEQFF.

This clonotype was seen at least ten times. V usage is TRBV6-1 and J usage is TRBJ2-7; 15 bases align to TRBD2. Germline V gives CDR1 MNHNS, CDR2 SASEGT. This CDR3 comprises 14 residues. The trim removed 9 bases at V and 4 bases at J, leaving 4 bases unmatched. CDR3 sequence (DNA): TGTGCCAGAGGACTAGCGGGAGGGGAGTACGAGCAGTACTTC. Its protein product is CARGLAGGEYEQYF.

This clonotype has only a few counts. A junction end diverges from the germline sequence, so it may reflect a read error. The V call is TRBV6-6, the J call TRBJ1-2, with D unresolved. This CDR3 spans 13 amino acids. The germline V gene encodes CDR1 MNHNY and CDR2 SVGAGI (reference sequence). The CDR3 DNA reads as TGTGCCAGTAGTTCTATAGGAAACTATGGCTACACCTTC. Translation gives CASSSIGNYGYTF.

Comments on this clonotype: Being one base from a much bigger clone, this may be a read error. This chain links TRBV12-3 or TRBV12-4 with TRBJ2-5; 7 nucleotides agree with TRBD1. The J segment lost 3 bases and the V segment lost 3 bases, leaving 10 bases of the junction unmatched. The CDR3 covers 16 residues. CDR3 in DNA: TGTGCCAGCAGTTTCGGTCCGAGTCAGGGGGAAGAGACCCAGTACTTC. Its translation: CASSFGPSQGEETQYF.

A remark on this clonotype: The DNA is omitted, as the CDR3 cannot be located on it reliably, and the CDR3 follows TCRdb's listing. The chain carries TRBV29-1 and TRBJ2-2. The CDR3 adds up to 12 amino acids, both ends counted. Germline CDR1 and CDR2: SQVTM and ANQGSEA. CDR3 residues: CSVAPGIGELLF.

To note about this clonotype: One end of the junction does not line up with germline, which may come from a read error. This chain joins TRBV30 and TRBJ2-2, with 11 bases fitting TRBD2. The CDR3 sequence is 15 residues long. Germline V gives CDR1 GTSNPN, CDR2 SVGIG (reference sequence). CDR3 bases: TGTGCCTGGGGGACTAGCGGATTACGAACCGGGGAGTTGTTTTTT. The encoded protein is CAWGTSGLRTGELFF.

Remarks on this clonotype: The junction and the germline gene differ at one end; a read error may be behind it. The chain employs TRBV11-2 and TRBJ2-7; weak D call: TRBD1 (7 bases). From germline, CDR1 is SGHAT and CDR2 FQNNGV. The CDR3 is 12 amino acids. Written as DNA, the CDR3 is TGTGCAAGCAGGGGGAGGACCTACGAGCAGTACTTC. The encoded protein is CASRGRTYEQYF.

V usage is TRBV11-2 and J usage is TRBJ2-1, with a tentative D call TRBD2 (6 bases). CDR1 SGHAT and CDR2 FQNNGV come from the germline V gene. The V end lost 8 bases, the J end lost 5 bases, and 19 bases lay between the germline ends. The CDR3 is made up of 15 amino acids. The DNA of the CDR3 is TGTGCCAGCGACCAAGGAGGGGCGACCCACAATGAGCAGTTCTTC. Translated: CASDQGGATHNEQFF.

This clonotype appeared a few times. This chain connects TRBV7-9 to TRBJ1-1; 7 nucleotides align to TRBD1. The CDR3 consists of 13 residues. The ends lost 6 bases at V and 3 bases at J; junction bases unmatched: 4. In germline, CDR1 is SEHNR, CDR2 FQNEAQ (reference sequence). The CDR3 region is CASRDTGDTEAFF. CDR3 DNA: TGTGCCAGCAGGGACACAGGGGACACTGAAGCTTTCTTT.

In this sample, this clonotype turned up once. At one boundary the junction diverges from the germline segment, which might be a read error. The CDR3 reads CTSSLTDGRSVWGYTF. As DNA, the CDR3 is TGTACCAGCAGCTTAACAGACGGTAGGAGCGTCTGGGGCTACACCTTC. The rearrangement links TRBV11-2 to TRBJ1-2; no reliable D call. The CDR3 contains 16 residues. CDR1 is SGHAT and CDR2 is FQNNGV in the germline V gene.

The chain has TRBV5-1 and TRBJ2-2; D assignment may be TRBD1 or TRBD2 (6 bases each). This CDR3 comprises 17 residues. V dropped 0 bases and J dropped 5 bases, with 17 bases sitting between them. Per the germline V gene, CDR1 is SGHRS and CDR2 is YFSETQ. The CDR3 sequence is CASSLAEGGRRTGELFF. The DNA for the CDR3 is TGCGCCAGCAGCTTGGCCGAAGGGGGGCGCCGGACCGGGGAGCTGTTTTTT.

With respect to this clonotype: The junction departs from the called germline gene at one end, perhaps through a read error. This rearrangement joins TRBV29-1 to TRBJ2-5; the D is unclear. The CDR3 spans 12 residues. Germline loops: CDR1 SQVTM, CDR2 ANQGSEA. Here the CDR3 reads CSVVGVQKTQYF. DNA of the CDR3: TGCAGTGTTGTAGGAGTCCAAAAGACCCAGTACTTC.

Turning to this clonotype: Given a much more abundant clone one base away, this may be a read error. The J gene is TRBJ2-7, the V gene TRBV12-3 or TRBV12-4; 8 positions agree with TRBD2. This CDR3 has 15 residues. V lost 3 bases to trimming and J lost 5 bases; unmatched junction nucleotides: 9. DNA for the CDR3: TGTGCCAGCAGTTTGGGAGTTAGCGGGAACGACGAGCAGTACTTC. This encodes CASSLGVSGNDEQYF.

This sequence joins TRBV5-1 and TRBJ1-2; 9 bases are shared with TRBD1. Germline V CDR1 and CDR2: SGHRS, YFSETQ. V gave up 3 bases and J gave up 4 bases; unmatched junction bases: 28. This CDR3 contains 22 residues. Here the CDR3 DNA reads TGCGCCAGCAGCTATGGGACAGGGACAAGGGGATACGCCGTTGTCAATACCTATGGCTACACCTTC. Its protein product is CASSYGTGTRGYAVVNTYGYTF.

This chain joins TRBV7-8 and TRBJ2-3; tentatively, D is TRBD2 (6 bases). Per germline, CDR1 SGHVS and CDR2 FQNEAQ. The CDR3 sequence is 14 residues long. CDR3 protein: CISSISGYTDTQYF. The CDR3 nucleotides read TGTATCAGCAGCATTAGCGGATACACAGATACGCAGTATTTT.

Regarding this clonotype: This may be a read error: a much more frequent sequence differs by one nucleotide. The CDR3 here is CASSQVSNSCEKQFF. The CDR3 DNA reads TGCGCCAGCAGCCAAGTCTCTAACTCCTGTGAGAAGCAGTTCTTC. This chain links TRBV4-3 with TRBJ2-1; D not resolved. Germline V gene sequence: CDR1 LGHNA, CDR2 YSLEER. Trimming took off 1 base at V and 11 bases at J, with 18 bases between the two ends. The CDR3 is 15 residues long.

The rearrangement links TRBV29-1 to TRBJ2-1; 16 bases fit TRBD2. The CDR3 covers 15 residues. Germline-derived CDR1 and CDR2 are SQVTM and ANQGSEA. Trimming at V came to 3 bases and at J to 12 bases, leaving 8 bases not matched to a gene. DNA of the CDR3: TGCAGCGTTGACGGGACTAGCGGGAGGGCCTGGGGGCAGTTCTTC. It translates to CSVDGTSGRAWGQFF.

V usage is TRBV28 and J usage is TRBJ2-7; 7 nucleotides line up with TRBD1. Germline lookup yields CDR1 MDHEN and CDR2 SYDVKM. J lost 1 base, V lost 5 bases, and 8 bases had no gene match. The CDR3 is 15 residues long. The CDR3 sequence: CASSTAPTGSYEQYF. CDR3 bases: TGTGCCAGCAGTACGGCCCCGACAGGGTCCTACGAGCAGTACTTC.

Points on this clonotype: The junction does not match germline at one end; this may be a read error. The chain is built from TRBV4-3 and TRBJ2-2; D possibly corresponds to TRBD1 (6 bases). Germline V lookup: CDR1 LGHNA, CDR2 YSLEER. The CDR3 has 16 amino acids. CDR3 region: CASSLSGTHNTGEPFF. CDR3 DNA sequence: TGCGCCAGCAGCCTTTCCGGGACACATAACACCGGGGAGCCGTTTTTT.

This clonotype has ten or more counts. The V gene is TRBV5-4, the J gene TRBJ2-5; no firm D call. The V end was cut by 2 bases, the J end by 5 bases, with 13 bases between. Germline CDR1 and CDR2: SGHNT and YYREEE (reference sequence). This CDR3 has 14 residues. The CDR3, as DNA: TGTGCCAGCAGCTTACGGACCGCGGCCGAGACCCAGTACTTC. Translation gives CASSLRTAAETQYF.

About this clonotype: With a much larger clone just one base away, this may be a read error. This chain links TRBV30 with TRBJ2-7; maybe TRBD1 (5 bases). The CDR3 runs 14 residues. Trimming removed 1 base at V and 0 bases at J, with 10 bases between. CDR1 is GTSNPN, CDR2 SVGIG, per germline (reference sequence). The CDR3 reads CAWSAKDNSYEQYF. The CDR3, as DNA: TGTGCCTGGAGTGCCAAGGACAACTCCTACGAGCAGTACTTC.

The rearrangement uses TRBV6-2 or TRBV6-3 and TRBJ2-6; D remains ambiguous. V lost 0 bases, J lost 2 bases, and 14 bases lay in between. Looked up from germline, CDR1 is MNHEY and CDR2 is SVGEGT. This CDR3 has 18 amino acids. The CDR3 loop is CASSYSMGKEAGANVLTF. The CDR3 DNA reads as TGTGCCAGCAGTTACTCGATGGGAAAAGAGGCTGGGGCCAACGTCCTGACTTTC.

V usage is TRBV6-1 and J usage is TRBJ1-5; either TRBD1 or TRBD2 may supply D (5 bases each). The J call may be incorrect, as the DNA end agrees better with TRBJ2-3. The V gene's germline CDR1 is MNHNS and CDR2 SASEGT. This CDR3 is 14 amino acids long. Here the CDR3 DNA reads TGTGCCAGCAGTGAGGCGAGGGGAAAGGCGCCCCAGTATTTT. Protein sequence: CASSEARGKAPQYF.

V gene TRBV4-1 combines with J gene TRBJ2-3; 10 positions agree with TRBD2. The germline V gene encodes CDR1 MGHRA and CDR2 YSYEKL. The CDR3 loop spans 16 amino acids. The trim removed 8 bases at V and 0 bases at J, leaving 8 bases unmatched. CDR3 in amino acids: CASCRGTSDSTDTQYF. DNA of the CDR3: TGCGCCAGCTGCCGGGGGACTAGCGATAGCACAGATACGCAGTATTTT.

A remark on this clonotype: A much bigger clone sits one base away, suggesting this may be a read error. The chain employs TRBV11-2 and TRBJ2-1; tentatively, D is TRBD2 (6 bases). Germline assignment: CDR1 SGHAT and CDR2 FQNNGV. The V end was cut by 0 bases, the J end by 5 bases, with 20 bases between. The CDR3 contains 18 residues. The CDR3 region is CASSLDGARKRAHNEQFF. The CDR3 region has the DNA TGTGCCAGCAGCTTAGATGGGGCAAGAAAGCGGGCCCACAATGAGCAGTTCTTC.